Listed here are 20 T cell receptor beta chains from one sample, sequenced in a study of blood T cell repertoires in COVID-19. Profiled with immunoSEQ multiplex PCR; TCRdb holds only in-frame clones, not every one. The profile shows some 200,000 clones, about 85% of them singletons. What was sequenced was peripheral blood. The receptor source for this set is a man aged 45 to 65 who had recovered from COVID-19.

V and J are TRBV28 and TRBJ2-5; TRBD2 might be the D (6 bases). The length of the CDR3 is 15 residues. Trimming cost V 5 bases and J 4 bases, with 17 bases left between them. CDR1 is MDHEN, CDR2 SYDVKM, per germline. The CDR3 sequence is CASSLASDYPETQYF. CDR3 nucleotide sequence: TGTGCCAGCAGTCTCGCTAGCGACTATCCAGAGACCCAGTACTTC.

This chain joins TRBV2 and TRBJ2-2; 12 bases match TRBD2. This CDR3 contains 16 residues. After removal of 7 bases from V and 4 bases from J, the junction contained 7 bases not matched to a gene. CDR1 and CDR2 from the germline V gene are SNHLY and FYNNEI. CDR3 sequence: CASKIGLAGPTGELFF. The DNA of the CDR3 is TGTGCCAGCAAAATCGGACTAGCGGGACCCACCGGGGAGCTGTTTTTT.

The chain carries TRBV5-5 and TRBJ1-2, with TRBD1 matching over 7 bases. The V gene end was trimmed by 4 bases and the J gene end by 3 bases; junction bases not matched to a gene: 3. Looked up from germline, CDR1 is SGHKS and CDR2 is YYEKEE (reference sequence). CDR3 size: 13 residues. In DNA, the CDR3 is TGTGCCAGCAGCCGCGGGACAGACTATGGCTACACCTTC. Translation gives CASSRGTDYGYTF.

This chain connects TRBV28 to TRBJ1-5; 10 bases map to TRBD1. J gave up 6 bases and V 3 bases, and 5 bases lay outside the gene matches. This CDR3 spans 15 amino acids. CDR1 is MDHEN, CDR2 SYDVKM, per germline. The CDR3 region is CASSLGTGVTQPQHF. The CDR3 coding sequence is TGTGCCAGCAGTTTGGGGACAGGGGTAACTCAGCCCCAGCATTTT. The whole variable domain, filled in from reference TRBV28 and TRBJ1-5, reads DVKVTQSSRYLVKRTGEKVFLECVQDMDHENMFWYRQDPGLGLRLIYFSYDVKMKEKGDIPEGYSVSREKKERFSLILESASTNQTSMYLCASSLGTGVTQPQHFGDGTRLSIL.

A remark on this clone: This CDR3 is also generated by other DNA sequences in the sample. The chain recombines TRBV5-1 with TRBJ2-7, with D perhaps TRBD1 (6 bases). The CDR3 contains 13 residues. Trimming cost V 0 bases and J 3 bases, with 7 bases left between them. CDR1 is SGHRS and CDR2 is YFSETQ in the germline V gene. CDR3 in DNA: TGCGCCAGCAGCTTGGGGACAGACTACGAGCAGTACTTC. Translated, it gives CASSLGTDYEQYF.

The chain employs TRBV27 and TRBJ1-2; no definite D call. Trimming cost V 5 bases and J 6 bases, with 19 bases left between them. Germline assignment: CDR1 MNHEY and CDR2 SMNVEV (reference sequence). CDR3 length: 15 residues. In DNA form, the CDR3 reads TGTGCCAGCAGTGCTCGATGGGCCGCCCCGAATGGCTACACCTTC. Amino acids: CASSARWAAPNGYTF.

The V and J genes are TRBV5-1 and TRBJ1-1; 7 nucleotides match TRBD1. The CDR3 runs to 15 residues. Germline CDR1 reads SGHRS; CDR2 reads YFSETQ. The junction had 6 bases not matched to a gene; V was cut back by 4 bases and J by 0 bases. CDR3 DNA sequence: TGCGCCAGCAGCGAGGTGACAGGGCTGAACACTGAAGCTTTCTTT. It specifies CASSEVTGLNTEAFF.

The chain employs TRBV5-5 and TRBJ2-1, with TRBD2 matching 8 bases. Germline trimming cut 6 bases from V and 4 bases from J; bases unmatched to any gene: 18. The CDR3 runs 18 residues. The germline CDR1 and CDR2 sequences are SGHKS and YYEKEE (reference sequence). CDR3 region: CASTQDSLAGGRYNEQFF. CDR3 in DNA: TGTGCCAGCACCCAAGATAGTCTAGCGGGTGGGCGGTACAATGAGCAGTTCTTC.

The chain is built from TRBV28 and TRBJ2-7; 10 positions match TRBD1. J lost 5 bases, V lost 4 bases, and 8 bases had no gene match. The CDR3 has 15 residues. The germline CDR1 and CDR2 sequences are MDHEN and SYDVKM. CDR3 nucleotide sequence: TGTGCCAGCAGTTCCCTGGGACAGGGGTCAAACGAGCAGTACTTC. It yields the protein CASSSLGQGSNEQYF.

This chain uses TRBV5-1 with TRBJ2-7, with 13 bases lining up with TRBD2. Germline CDR1 and CDR2: SGHRS and YFSETQ. The CDR3 covers 17 residues. With V trimmed by 0 bases and J by 0 bases, 3 bases remained unmatched. This CDR3 is CASSLGRTSGSSYEQYF. DNA for the CDR3: TGCGCCAGCAGCTTGGGCCGGACTAGCGGGAGCTCCTACGAGCAGTACTTC.

This chain connects TRBV5-6 to TRBJ2-2; 10 bases agree with TRBD1. The junction had 7 bases not matched to a gene; V was cut back by 4 bases and J by 4 bases. There are 16 residues in the CDR3. CDR1 and CDR2 from the germline V gene are SGHDT and YYEEEE. CDR3 in amino acids: CASSTDRGRGTGELFF. Here the CDR3 DNA reads TGTGCCAGCAGCACTGACAGGGGGCGAGGCACCGGGGAGCTGTTTTTT.

V and J are TRBV30 and TRBJ1-5; perhaps TRBD1 as D (5 bases). The germline V and J ends were trimmed by 2 bases and 2 bases, with 13 bases remaining between them. Germline loops: CDR1 GTSNPN, CDR2 SVGIG (reference sequence). The CDR3 is made up of 15 amino acids. CDR3 residues: CAWSLGGWGNQPQHF. The CDR3 nucleotides are TGTGCCTGGAGTCTCGGGGGGTGGGGCAATCAGCCCCAGCATTTT.

V gene TRBV6-2 or TRBV6-3 combines with J gene TRBJ2-5; 9 bases match TRBD2. CDR3 length: 16 amino acids. Germline CDR1 MNHEY, CDR2 SVGEGT. Trimming removed 7 bases from V and 2 bases from J; junction bases left unmatched: 11. As DNA, the CDR3 is TGTGCCAGCAACCCCGGGGCGGGAGGGCCACAAGAGACCCAGTACTTC. This codes for CASNPGAGGPQETQYF.

The genes are TRBV28 and TRBJ2-7; 7 positions match TRBD2. V lost 5 bases to trimming and J lost 6 bases; unmatched junction nucleotides: 16. The CDR3 has 16 amino acids. CDR1 and CDR2 (germline): MDHEN, SYDVKM. The chain's CDR3 is CASSPDRGAGSLEQYF. The DNA for the CDR3 is TGTGCCAGCAGTCCCGACCGTGGAGCGGGATCTCTCGAGCAGTACTTC.

J is TRBJ1-5 and V is TRBV7-2; D possibly corresponds to TRBD1 (5 bases). The CDR3 has 15 residues. Trimming took off 4 bases at V and 3 bases at J, with 13 bases between the two ends. The germline CDR1 and CDR2 sequences are SGHTA and FQGNSA. The CDR3 nucleotides read TGTGCCAGCAGCTCCCGGAGGGGATACAATCAGCCCCAGCATTTT. This sequence encodes CASSSRRGYNQPQHF. Full variable domain (remainder filled in from reference TRBV7-2 and TRBJ1-5): GAGVSQSPSNKVTEKGKDVELRCDPISGHTALYWYRQSLGQGLEFLIYFQGNSAPDKSGLPSDRFSAERTGGSVSTLTIQRTQQEDSAVYLCASSSRRGYNQPQHFGDGTRLSIL.

V gene TRBV7-9 combines with J gene TRBJ2-3; 7 bases are shared with TRBD2. Germline values: CDR1 SEHNR, CDR2 FQNEAQ (reference sequence). The CDR3 runs 18 residues. Unmatched junction bases numbered 11, after V lost 0 bases and J lost 2 bases. CDR3 coding DNA: TGTGCCAGCAGCTTAGCCCATAGAAGCGGGAAGATCACAGATACGCAGTATTTT. As protein: CASSLAHRSGKITDTQYF.

The chain uses TRBV7-2 and TRBJ1-2; weak D call: TRBD1 (6 bases). V lost 3 bases and J lost 8, with 13 bases in between. This CDR3 contains 13 residues. Germline CDR1 and CDR2: SGHTA and FQGNSA. The CDR3 sequence: CASSFQQGTGYTF. In nucleotides, the CDR3 is TGTGCCAGCAGCTTCCAACAGGGTACAGGCTACACCTTC.

V usage is TRBV30 and J usage is TRBJ2-3; 7 positions match TRBD2. The germline gives CDR1 GTSNPN, CDR2 SVGIG (reference sequence). This CDR3 is 15 amino acids long. The ends lost 4 bases at V and 1 base at J; junction bases unmatched: 8. CDR3 amino acids: CAWTLTSRRTDTQYF. CDR3 sequence (DNA): TGTGCCTGGACCCTGACTAGCAGACGCACAGATACGCAGTATTTT.

CDR3 coding DNA: TGTGCCAGCACATGGGACAGGGGGGCCGGGGAGCTGTTTTTT. Its protein is CASTWDRGAGELFF. J is TRBJ2-2 and V is TRBV6-5, with TRBD1 identical over 11 bases. The CDR3 has 14 amino acids. Unmatched junction bases numbered 4, after V lost 7 bases and J lost 6 bases. Germline loops: CDR1 MNHEY, CDR2 SVGAGI.

The chain combines TRBV12-5 with TRBJ2-2; 12 bases are a match to TRBD1. The V gene end was trimmed by 4 bases and the J gene end by 5 bases; junction bases not matched to a gene: 2. Germline CDR1 LGHNT, CDR2 FRNRAP. The CDR3 is 15 amino acids. The CDR3 DNA reads as TGTGCTAGTGGTTGGGACAGGGGGCTTACCGGGGAGCTGTTTTTT. This sequence encodes CASGWDRGLTGELFF.